The rows below give T cell receptor beta chains drawn from one sample of a study of T-cell memory formation after mild COVID-19. A single record per CDR3 protein comes from TCRdb applying MiXCR to the 5' RACE reads. The repertoire holds fewer than 650,000 distinct CDR3 sequences, with about 20% as singletons. What was sequenced was PBMCs or a T cell subset sorted from them (not recorded which). The receptors were gathered from an adult woman who had mild COVID-19 (a few samples of this study predate the infection). Cell type and time point are not known. Each CDR3 is given with its conserved first and last residue. The order of the fields is CDR3 protein, CDR3 DNA, J gene, D gene, V gene, clone size. A D gene is named only where the DNA matches it firmly. Clone size is not always given. Where it is, it says once, few, many or a class for expanded clones.

CASSDTGVGVYNEQFF TGTGCCAGCAGTGATACGGGAGTAGGCGTCTACAATGAGCAGTTCTTC TRBJ2-1 NA TRBV2 few
CASSLYPASGSSTDTQYF TGCGCCAGCAGCTTGTACCCCGCTAGCGGGAGTAGCACAGATACGCAGTATTTT TRBJ2-3 TRBD2 TRBV5-1 few
CASSQVGTGAANTEAFF TGTGCCAGCAGCCAAGTTGGGACAGGGGCCGCGAACACTGAAGCTTTCTTT TRBJ1-1 TRBD1 TRBV4-2 NA
CASSPPGLAGTDTQYF TGTGCCAGCAGCCCCCCGGGACTAGCGGGCACAGATACGCAGTATTTT TRBJ2-3 TRBD2 TRBV7-2 few
CASSRNQVNTEAFF TGCGCCAGCAGCCGCAATCAGGTGAACACTGAAGCTTTCTTT TRBJ1-1 NA TRBV4-1 few
CASSSPEDTFTGELFF TGTGCCAGCAGCTCGCCGGAGGACACCTTCACCGGGGAGCTGTTTTTT TRBJ2-2 NA TRBV11-3 NA
CASSFIGNEQYF TGTGCCAGCAGCTTTATAGGGAACGAGCAGTACTTC TRBJ2-7 NA TRBV7-9 few
CAWNGGLGNTIYF TGTGCCTGGAACGGTGGTCTGGGAAACACCATATATTTT TRBJ1-3 NA TRBV30 NA
CASTPQQENQPQHF TGTGCCAGCACCCCCCAGCAGGAAAATCAGCCCCAGCATTTT TRBJ1-5 NA TRBV6-2/TRBV6-3 NA
CASSSERVTYTEAFF TGTGCCAGCAGTTCAGAGCGGGTCACGTACACTGAAGCTTTCTTT TRBJ1-1 NA TRBV2 NA
CASSSRVPDTQYF TGCGCCAGCAGCAGCAGAGTGCCAGATACGCAGTATTTT TRBJ2-3 NA TRBV5-1 many
CASSDRDKSYEQYF TGTGCCTCCAGTGACCGAGACAAGTCCTACGAGCAGTACTTC TRBJ2-7 NA TRBV24-1 NA
CASSFSRVTEETQYF TGTGCCAGCAGCTTCTCCAGGGTGACCGAAGAGACCCAGTACTTC TRBJ2-5 NA TRBV5-4 NA
CASRPGHLNEQFF TGTGCCAGCAGACCGGGACACCTAAATGAGCAGTTCTTC TRBJ2-1 NA TRBV27 NA
CSVKQGAVTEAFF TGCAGCGTCAAACAGGGGGCTGTCACTGAAGCTTTCTTT TRBJ1-1 TRBD1 TRBV29-1 NA
CASSLRFRDSGTDTQYF TGTGCCAGCAGTTTAAGGTTCCGGGACTCGGGTACAGATACGCAGTATTTT TRBJ2-3 NA TRBV12-3/TRBV12-4 NA
CATSETRTGNQPQHF TGTGCCACCAGTGAAACCAGGACAGGCAATCAGCCCCAGCATTTT TRBJ1-5 NA TRBV24-1 few
CASSAGQGSFGGPDTQYF TGCGCCAGCAGCGCGGGACAGGGTTCTTTTGGTGGCCCAGATACGCAGTATTTT TRBJ2-3 TRBD1 TRBV5-1 many
CASSWGSLNTEAFF TGTGCCAGCAGTTGGGGCAGTTTGAACACTGAAGCTTTCTTT TRBJ1-1 NA TRBV12-3/TRBV12-4 few
CASSLTGDRGELFF TGTGCCAGCAGCTTAACGGGAGACAGGGGGGAGCTGTTTTTT TRBJ2-2 NA TRBV7-6 NA
CASSEGKANYGYTF TGTGCCAGCAGTGAGGGCAAAGCTAACTATGGCTACACCTTC TRBJ1-2 NA TRBV6-1 NA
CASSLEFEGAEGYTF TGCGCCAGCAGCTTGGAGTTCGAGGGCGCCGAGGGCTACACCTTC TRBJ1-2 NA TRBV5-1 once
CASSLGRTIGYTF TGTGCCAGCAGTCTAGGACGGACAATTGGCTACACCTTC TRBJ1-2 NA TRBV12-3/TRBV12-4 few
CASSLARGWSYGYTF TGTGCCAGCAGCTTAGCCAGGGGCTGGAGCTATGGCTACACCTTC TRBJ1-2 NA TRBV7-8 NA
CASSPGLSQETQYF TGTGCCAGCAGCCCCGGACTTAGTCAAGAGACCCAGTACTTC TRBJ2-5 NA TRBV9 few
CASTPQAYGNTIYF TGTGCCAGCACCCCCCAGGCCTACGGAAACACCATATATTTT TRBJ1-3 NA TRBV7-2 few
CASSPGGIYSNQPQHF TGTGCCAGCAGCCCAGGGGGCATCTATAGCAATCAGCCCCAGCATTTT TRBJ1-5 TRBD1 TRBV12-3/TRBV12-4 few
CASGLAGENGELFF TGCGCCAGCGGTCTAGCGGGGGAAAACGGGGAGCTGTTTTTT TRBJ2-2 TRBD2 TRBV5-1 NA
CASSLFFRPVYGYTF TGTGCCAGCAGCTTATTCTTTAGGCCGGTTTATGGCTACACCTTC TRBJ1-2 NA TRBV7-2 NA
CASSQDRASLYEQYF TGCGCCAGCAGCCAAGACAGGGCGTCACTCTACGAGCAGTACTTC TRBJ2-7 NA TRBV4-3 few
CASKKGQTFSTDTQYF TGTGCCAGCAAAAAGGGACAGACATTTAGCACAGATACGCAGTATTTT TRBJ2-3 TRBD1 TRBV6-6 NA
CATQARTRRYEQYF TGTGCCACCCAAGCCCGGACACGGAGGTACGAGCAGTACTTC TRBJ2-7 NA TRBV5-6 few
CATQGLLDSYEQYF TGTGCCACCCAGGGATTGTTAGACTCCTACGAGCAGTACTTC TRBJ2-7 NA TRBV15 NA
CASSAGQGGNQPQHF TGCGCCAGCAGCGCCGGACAGGGAGGCAATCAGCCCCAGCATTTT TRBJ1-5 TRBD1 TRBV5-1 NA
CASSQDMAGGWDEQFF TGTGCCAGCAGCCAAGACATGGCAGGAGGATGGGATGAGCAGTTCTTC TRBJ2-1 NA TRBV14 few
CASSLASGVGETQYF TGTGCCAGCAGCTTAGCGTCGGGGGTTGGAGAGACCCAGTACTTC TRBJ2-5 NA TRBV7-6 few
CASSPRPGWGRAEAFF TGTGCCAGCAGCCCAAGACCGGGGTGGGGGCGCGCTGAAGCTTTCTTT TRBJ1-1 NA TRBV3-1 NA
CASSPDINSPLHF TGTGCCAGCAGCCCGGACATAAACTCACCCCTCCACTTT TRBJ1-6 NA TRBV3-1 few
CASSPRQFSGNTIYF TGTGCCAGCAGTCCCCGACAGTTCTCTGGAAACACCATATATTTT TRBJ1-3 NA TRBV12-3/TRBV12-4 NA
CASSLRTGTGLAGSHAAYEQYF TGTGCCAGCAGCTTAAGAACTGGAACGGGACTAGCGGGATCCCACGCCGCCTACGAGCAGTACTTC TRBJ2-7 TRBD2 TRBV7-9 NA
CSATRVAVRGYTF TGCAGTGCTACGCGGGTTGCGGTACGCGGCTACACCTTC TRBJ1-2 NA TRBV20-1 few
CASSDFGQGWFF TGTGCCAGCAGTGACTTCGGGCAGGGTTGGTTCTTC TRBJ2-1 NA TRBV6-4 NA
CASSFHNTAIDRNTIYF TGTGCCAGCAGTTTCCACAACACCGCAATAGATCGTAACACCATATATTTT TRBJ1-3 NA TRBV12-3/TRBV12-4 NA
CASSGTGSEQYF TGTGCCAGCAGCGGTACAGGGTCCGAGCAGTACTTC TRBJ2-7 NA TRBV9 NA
CSARDPAGIYGYTF TGCAGTGCTAGAGATCCGGCGGGGATCTATGGCTACACCTTC TRBJ1-2 NA TRBV20-1 few
CSVVWIWTDTQYF TGCAGCGTTGTATGGATCTGGACAGATACGCAGTATTTT TRBJ2-3 NA TRBV29-1 few
CASSLGGDRDPPKF TGCGCCAGCAGCTTGGGAGGGGACAGGGACCCCCCGAAGTTC TRBJ2-7 TRBD1 TRBV5-1 NA
CASSLAGAVANYGYTF TGTGCCAGCAGCTTAGCGGGGGCAGTAGCTAACTATGGCTACACCTTC TRBJ1-2 NA TRBV7-2 few